One and the same sample provided the 11 T cell receptor beta chains below, sequenced in a study of shared clonotypes between healthy human individuals. The table came from immunoSEQ multiplex PCR; TCRdb's copy has only in-frame clones and leaves some out. Of around 2.1 million clones in the sample, approximately 96% were seen once. The sample comprised naive CD4+ T cells sorted from blood. Subset given: CD45RA+ positively selected. Receptor source: a man aged 18 to 35 in good health.

This clone has a single count. The rearrangement uses TRBV7-2 and TRBJ2-2; D is undetermined. Germline values: CDR1 SGHTA, CDR2 FQGNSA. V lost 3 bases and J 8 bases, leaving 10 bases between the germline ends. This CDR3 has 13 amino acids. The CDR3 coding sequence is TGTGCCAGCAGCTTGAACTTGCTTGGGGAGCTGTTTTTT. This encodes CASSLNLLGELFF. Full variable domain (remainder filled in from reference TRBV7-2 and TRBJ2-2): GAGVSQSPSNKVTEKGKDVELRCDPISGHTALYWYRQSLGQGLEFLIYFQGNSAPDKSGLPSDRFSAERTGGSVSTLTIQRTQQEDSAVYLCASSLNLLGELFFGEGSRLTVL.

Details on this clone: The junction shows a germline mismatch at one end, possibly a read error. The chain couples TRBV7-7 to TRBJ2-5, with D unclear. The CDR3 loop spans 13 amino acids. Germline CDR1 is SSHAT and CDR2 is FNYEAQ (reference sequence). CDR3 in DNA: TGTGCTAGCAGCTTAGGCCCCGTCGAAACCCAGTACTTC. Translating it yields CASSLGPVETQYF.

The chain recombines TRBV4-3 with TRBJ2-1; 9 bases line up with TRBD2. This CDR3 spans 17 amino acids. The J segment lost 9 bases and the V segment lost 5 bases, leaving 17 bases of the junction unmatched. Germline lookup yields CDR1 LGHNA and CDR2 YSLEER. CDR3 loop: CASSNWGLAGWSGEQFF. The CDR3 DNA sequence: TGCGCCAGCAGCAACTGGGGGCTAGCGGGGTGGTCCGGTGAGCAGTTCTTC.

Points on this clone: This sample also contains other DNA sequences that code for the same CDR3. This sequence joins TRBV6-1 and TRBJ2-3; D unresolved. CDR1 and CDR2 (germline): MNHNS, SASEGT. The V gene lost 0 bases and the J gene lost 6 bases, with 4 bases spanning the gap. This CDR3 has 12 amino acids. CDR3 region: CASSEAGDTQYF. In nucleotides, the CDR3 is TGTGCCAGCAGTGAAGCGGGGGATACGCAGTATTTT.

The gene calls are TRBV19 and TRBJ2-2; no clear D. CDR1 and CDR2 from the germline V gene are LNHDA and SQIVND (reference sequence). The CDR3 has 12 amino acids. The V end was cut by 7 bases, the J end by 6 bases, with 9 bases between. The CDR3 region has the DNA TGTGCCAGTACCCCGAGTCCCGGGGAGCTGTTTTTT. It translates to CASTPSPGELFF.

Note on this clone: The sample carries other DNA sequences with the same CDR3. This chain links TRBV6-5 with TRBJ1-1; D is uncertain. Trimming took off 2 bases at V and 1 base at J, with 5 bases between the two ends. The CDR3 has 13 residues. The V gene's germline CDR1 is MNHEY and CDR2 SVGAGI. CDR3 in amino acids: CASSYSRNTEAFF. The CDR3 nucleotides read TGTGCCAGCAGTTACAGCAGGAACACTGAAGCTTTCTTT.

This clone was observed a single time. CDR3 loop: CASSLGPPGGSYEQYF. CDR3 coding DNA: TGTGCCAGCAGCTTAGGCCCTCCGGGGGGCAGCTACGAGCAGTACTTC. V and J are TRBV7-2 and TRBJ2-7; maybe TRBD2 (7 bases). This CDR3 is built from 16 residues. Trimming pared 1 base from V and 3 bases from J, leaving 16 bases between. Germline V gene data show CDR1 as SGHTA and CDR2 as FQGNSA.

As concerns this clone: The same CDR3 can be traced to other DNA sequences in this sample. This chain connects TRBV6-1 to TRBJ1-2; D gene ambiguous. From germline, CDR1 is MNHNS and CDR2 SASEGT. The germline V and J ends were trimmed by 1 base and 0 bases, with 3 bases remaining between them. The CDR3 runs to 13 residues. CDR3: CASSEGSNYGYTF. CDR3 nucleotides: TGTGCCAGCAGTGAAGGATCTAACTATGGCTACACCTTC.

The genes are TRBV6-1 and TRBJ2-3; no reliable D call. The germline V and J ends were trimmed by 4 bases and 4 bases, with 3 bases remaining between them. This CDR3 is 11 amino acids long. The germline V gene has CDR1 MNHNS and CDR2 SASEGT. DNA for the CDR3: TGTGCCAGCAGTGCTCCAGATACGCAGTATTTT. Its protein is CASSAPDTQYF.

This chain uses TRBV19 with TRBJ1-6, with 8 bases aligning to TRBD1. Looked up from germline, CDR1 is LNHDA and CDR2 is SQIVND (reference sequence). The CDR3 is made up of 15 amino acids. V was clipped by 9 bases and J by 7 bases; unmatched bases: 11. CDR3 residues: CASRDRTFSNSPLHF. The CDR3 DNA follows: TGTGCCAGCCGGGACAGGACTTTTTCGAATTCACCCCTCCACTTT.

The chain recombines TRBV2 with TRBJ1-1; 7 bases map to TRBD1. Germline assignment: CDR1 SNHLY and CDR2 FYNNEI. Trimming at V came to 2 bases and at J to 8 bases, leaving 5 bases not matched to a gene. The CDR3 runs to 13 residues. For the CDR3, the DNA is TGTGCCAGCAGTGAAATCGACAGGGAGGAAGCTTTCTTT. Protein product: CASSEIDREEAFF.